These 12 T cell receptor beta chains share one sample of origin, sequenced in a study of control samples from healthy donors and cancer patients. Some clones are missing from TCRdb's copy, which holds only in-frame ones; the method was immunoSEQ multiplex PCR. The data show 150,000 to 200,000 clones, with around 90% seen just once and approximately 1.6% held by the top ten. The sequenced material came from blood. The receptors shown here come from a man aged 18 to 30 in good health.

J is TRBJ2-6 and V is TRBV5-5; D may correspond to TRBD1 or TRBD2 (5 bases each). The CDR3 is 18 amino acids. CDR1 and CDR2 from the germline V gene are SGHKS and YYEKEE (reference sequence). V gave up 2 bases and J gave up 3 bases, with 18 bases separating them. CDR3 sequence (DNA): TGTGCCAGCAGCTTCCCGGGACGGATATCTTTTGGGGCCAACGTCCTGACTTTC. It codes for CASSFPGRISFGANVLTF.

The CDR3 DNA reads TGTGCCAGCAGTTACTCCAGCGGGAGCTCCTACAATGAGCAGTTCTTC. This gives the protein CASSYSSGSSYNEQFF. The rearrangement links TRBV6-5 to TRBJ2-1, with 8 nucleotides matching TRBD2. Germline lookup yields CDR1 MNHEY and CDR2 SVGAGI. The CDR3 runs 16 residues. J lost 0 bases, V lost 0 bases, and 1 base had no gene match.

The chain has TRBV7-2 and TRBJ2-5; TRBD2 is a possible D gene (6 bases). Germline lookup yields CDR1 SGHTA and CDR2 FQGNSA. Trimming cost V 2 bases and J 2 bases, with 12 bases left between them. The CDR3 runs to 15 residues. In DNA, the CDR3 is TGTGCCAGCAGCTTATTAAGCGGGCATCAAGAGACCCAGTACTTC. It is translated as CASSLLSGHQETQYF.

This chain uses TRBV7-2 with TRBJ2-5, with TRBD2 identical over 11 bases. J gave up 5 bases and V 3 bases, and 14 bases lay outside the gene matches. This CDR3 contains 18 residues. CDR1 is SGHTA and CDR2 is FQGNSA in the germline V gene. CDR3 amino acids: CASSFPGELAGVRETQYF. The CDR3 DNA reads as TGTGCCAGCAGCTTCCCAGGGGAACTAGCGGGGGTCCGGGAGACCCAGTACTTC.

This clone was observed once. In nucleotides, the CDR3 is TGTGCCAGCAGTGTTGTTTCCAATCAGCCCCAGCATTTT. It translates to CASSVVSNQPQHF. This chain links TRBV2 with TRBJ1-5; no firm D call. This CDR3 has 13 amino acids. Looked up from germline, CDR1 is SNHLY and CDR2 is FYNNEI. Trimming stripped 4 bases from V and 3 bases from J, with 7 bases between.

This chain joins TRBV7-3 and TRBJ1-1; D might be TRBD1 (5 bases). Looked up from germline, CDR1 is SGHTA and CDR2 is FQGTGA. The germline V and J ends were trimmed by 4 bases and 4 bases, with 10 bases remaining between them. This CDR3 region has 13 residues. The CDR3 here is CASSSGVITEAFF. The CDR3 DNA is TGTGCCAGCAGCTCGGGGGTGATCACTGAAGCTTTCTTT.

This clone has only one observation. This chain joins TRBV12-3 or TRBV12-4 and TRBJ1-1; a weak D match, TRBD1 (6 bases). V lost 2 bases, J lost 3 bases, and 7 bases lay in between. This CDR3 has 13 amino acids. The CDR3 DNA is TGTGCCAGCAGTTTACAGGGGTACACTGAAGCTTTCTTT. Its protein is CASSLQGYTEAFF.

This chain links TRBV19 with TRBJ1-1, with D unresolved. The ends were cut back, 4 bases at V and 2 bases at J, with 8 bases in the middle. CDR3 length equals 13 residues. The germline V gene has CDR1 LNHDA and CDR2 SQIVND (reference sequence). This chain's CDR3 is CASSKKSNTEAFF. The CDR3 DNA is TGTGCCAGTAGTAAAAAGAGCAACACTGAAGCTTTCTTT.

V gene TRBV9 combines with J gene TRBJ2-5; the D is unclear. CDR3 length: 15 residues. V lost 4 bases and J 3 bases, leaving 16 bases between the germline ends. CDR1 is SGDLS, CDR2 YYNGEE, per germline. The CDR3 nucleotides read TGTGCCAGCAGCCTAAACGGTGGGTCAAAAGAGACCCAGTACTTC. Protein: CASSLNGGSKETQYF.

The chain joins TRBV14 to TRBJ2-1; 8 bases map to TRBD2. The germline V gene encodes CDR1 SGHDN and CDR2 FVKESK. V trimming: 4 bases; J trimming: 5 bases; junction bases outside the gene matches: 10. CDR3 length: 16 amino acids. CDR3 residues: CASSPGGPMRHNEQFF. The CDR3, as DNA: TGTGCCAGCAGCCCGGGGGGGCCTATGAGGCACAATGAGCAGTTCTTC.

This chain uses TRBV18 with TRBJ2-3, with TRBD2 matching over 11 bases. With 3 bases clipped from V and 4 bases from J, the junction kept 3 bases outside the gene matches. The germline gives CDR1 KGHSH, CDR2 LQKENI. This CDR3 spans 15 amino acids. The CDR3: CASSPLAGGPDTQYF. The CDR3 DNA sequence: TGTGCCAGCTCACCTTTAGCGGGGGGGCCAGATACGCAGTATTTT.

V is TRBV7-8 and J is TRBJ2-5; D unclear. The CDR3 has 15 amino acids. V lost 3 bases, J lost 2 bases, and 13 bases lay in between. The germline V gene has CDR1 SGHVS and CDR2 FQNEAQ. CDR3 bases: TGTGCCAGCAGCTTGTTAGCACAGAGGCAAGAGACCCAGTACTTC. Protein product: CASSLLAQRQETQYF. Filled out from reference TRBV7-8 and TRBJ2-5, the complete variable domain reads GAGVSQSPRYKVAKRGQDVALRCDPISGHVSLFWYQQALGQGPEFLTYFQNEAQLDKSGLPSDRFFAERPEGSVSTLKIQRTQQEDSAVYLCASSLLAQRQETQYFGPGTRLLVL.